What follows describes a single T cell receptor (beta chain). The antigen is undetermined. Other DNA sequences in this sample translate to the same CDR3. The sample is drawn from a study of T cell clonotyping in hematopoietic cell transplantation. Findings and limits, study-wide: Recipient TCR diversity dropped after transplant; expanded clonotypes rose from day 30 to 180. Few recipient clonotypes overlapped donors; over 95% were de novo at given depth. No sorting was done, leaving CD4 and CD8 contributions mixed.

The method was immunoSEQ multiplex PCR; TCRdb's version includes in-frame clones alone and lacks a portion of them. The sample consists of 3,000 to 4,000 clones, approximately 16% of them appearing once. CDR3 length: 12 amino acids. Germline loops: CDR1 GTSNPN, CDR2 SVGIG (reference sequence). V lost 3 bases and J lost 3, with 9 bases in between. This chain connects TRBV30 to TRBJ2-7; D is perhaps TRBD1 (5 bases). This TCR was sampled from a male patient aged 45-60 years who had an allogeneic stem cell transplant from a related donor, so the T cells may come from the graft donor. Some clones in this sample may be carry-over from other donors' samples. The sequencing here drew on peripheral blood mononuclear cells, taken 30 days after allogeneic stem cell transplant. In nucleotides, the CDR3 is TGTGCCTGGAGACGACAGCGCTACGAGCAGTACTTC. It codes for CAWRRQRYEQYF.